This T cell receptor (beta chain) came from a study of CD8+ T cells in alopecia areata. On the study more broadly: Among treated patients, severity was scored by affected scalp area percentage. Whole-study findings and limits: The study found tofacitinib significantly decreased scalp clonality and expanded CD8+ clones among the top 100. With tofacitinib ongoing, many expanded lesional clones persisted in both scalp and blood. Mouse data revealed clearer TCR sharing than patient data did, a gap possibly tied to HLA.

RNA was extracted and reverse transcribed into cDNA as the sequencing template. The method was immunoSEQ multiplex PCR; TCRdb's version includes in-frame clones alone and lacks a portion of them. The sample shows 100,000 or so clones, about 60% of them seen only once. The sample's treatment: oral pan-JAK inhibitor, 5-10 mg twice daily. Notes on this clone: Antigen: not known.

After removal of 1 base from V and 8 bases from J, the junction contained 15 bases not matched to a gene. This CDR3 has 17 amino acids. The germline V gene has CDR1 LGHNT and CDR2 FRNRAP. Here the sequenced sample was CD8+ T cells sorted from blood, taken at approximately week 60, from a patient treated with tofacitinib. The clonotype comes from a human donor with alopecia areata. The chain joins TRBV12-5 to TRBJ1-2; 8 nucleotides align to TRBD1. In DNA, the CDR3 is TGTGCTAGTGGTTTGGATCCAAGATGGGACAGGTTTGCGGGCTACACCTTC. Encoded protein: CASGLDPRWDRFAGYTF.